This T cell receptor (beta chain) was retrieved from a study of blood T cell repertoires in COVID-19. Background on the study: The cDNA or gDNA used as material had been derived from T cells, B-cell-depleted T cells, or PBMCs.

Sequenced by immunoSEQ multiplex PCR; TCRdb stores in-frame clones only, minus some. The sample lists 130,000 to 150,000 clones, about 90% occurring once. The CDR3 contains 16 residues. The ends lost 4 bases at V and 6 bases at J; junction bases unmatched: 9. The germline V gene encodes CDR1 MNHEY and CDR2 SVGEGT. The receptor's source is a man between 45 and 60 years old with active or convalescent COVID-19. The specimen was peripheral blood. The chain joins TRBV6-2 or TRBV6-3 to TRBJ1-5; 10 positions agree with TRBD1. CDR3 amino acids: CASSSDRGRVRQPQHF. CDR3 in DNA: TGTGCCAGCAGTTCCGACAGGGGGCGCGTTCGTCAGCCCCAGCATTTT.